Listed here are 28 T cell receptor beta chains from one sample, sequenced in a study of spatial heterogeneity in lung cancer. General study results and limits: Tumor mutation count correlated with how many alpha and beta TCRs expanded intratumorally.

TCRdb reprocessed the 5' RACE reads with MiXCR, giving one entry per CDR3 protein. The data show roughly 15,000 distinct CDR3 sequences, about 4.5% seen once. These receptors have no identified antigens. As to time point: sample taken at primary tumor resection. The sample here was lung tumor tissue, taken at surgery. The origin of the receptors is a female donor with early-stage non-small cell lung cancer.

This clonotype was seen at least ten times. The chain employs TRBV27 and TRBJ2-1; 11 bases map to TRBD2. This CDR3 has 16 residues. Germline V gene lookup returns CDR1 MNHEY and CDR2 SMNVEV (reference sequence). Germline trimming cut 4 bases from V and 2 bases from J; bases unmatched to any gene: 4. The CDR3 reads CASSYGSGGAYNEQFF. CDR3 bases: TGTGCCAGCAGTTATGGTAGCGGGGGGGCCTACAATGAGCAGTTCTTC.

This clonotype was counted many times. Here the CDR3 DNA reads TGTGCCAGCAGCCAATCAGAGTTCTATGGCTACACCTTC. Protein product: CASSQSEFYGYTF. The rearrangement links TRBV14 to TRBJ1-2, with D unresolved. This CDR3 spans 13 amino acids. V was shortened by 2 bases and J by 4 bases, with 8 bases between the two germline ends. Germline CDR1 reads SGHDN; CDR2 reads FVKESK.

This clonotype was detected only a few times. This chain joins TRBV6-6 and TRBJ1-1, with D perhaps TRBD1 (5 bases). The germline V gene encodes CDR1 MNHNY and CDR2 SVGAGI (reference sequence). Trimming shortened V by 8 bases and J by 1 base, and 11 bases separated the two germline ends. The CDR3 is 13 amino acids. The CDR3 loop reads CASPFTGNTEAFF. Here the CDR3 DNA reads TGTGCCAGCCCATTTACAGGGAACACTGAAGCTTTCTTT.

This chain connects TRBV4-3 to TRBJ1-2; D possibly corresponds to TRBD1 (6 bases). The CDR3 is made up of 16 amino acids. Germline V gene lookup returns CDR1 LGHNA and CDR2 YSLEER. Trimming took off 2 bases at V and 4 bases at J, with 17 bases between the two ends. CDR3 coding DNA: TGCGCCAGCAGCCAACGCAGGGGCGGGTTGGTCTATGGCTACACCTTC. Amino acid sequence: CASSQRRGGLVYGYTF.

By frequency in the sample, this clonotype is medium-sized. The chain recombines TRBV29-1 with TRBJ2-5; unclear D gene. The CDR3 covers 12 residues. The germline V and J ends were trimmed by 6 bases and 5 bases, with 13 bases remaining between them. Germline loops: CDR1 SQVTM, CDR2 ANQGSEA. CDR3 in DNA: TGCAGCGTCAGAACCCGAAGGGAGACCCAGTACTTC. Protein sequence: CSVRTRRETQYF.

There are many counts of this clonotype. The gene calls are TRBV28 and TRBJ1-2; TRBD1 is a possible D gene (5 bases). CDR3 length equals 11 residues. V dropped 11 bases and J dropped 2 bases, with 9 bases sitting between them. CDR1 and CDR2 (germline): MDHEN, SYDVKM. The CDR3 DNA reads TGTGCCTGGGGACGAAACTATGGCTACACCTTC. It encodes CAWGRNYGYTF.

This clonotype was seen repeatedly, ten times or more. The chain uses TRBV20-1 and TRBJ1-2; perhaps TRBD1 as D (6 bases). Deletions cut 8 bases from V and 4 bases from J, with 14 bases between. CDR1 DFQATT and CDR2 SNEGSKA come from the germline V gene (reference sequence). CDR3 length: 12 residues. In DNA form, the CDR3 reads TGCAGTTCCCCGGACAGCACCTATGGCTACACCTTC. Translated, it gives CSSPDSTYGYTF.

This clonotype appeared many times. The genes are TRBV20-1 and TRBJ1-2, with D uncertain. V was cut by 2 bases and J by 3 bases, with 7 bases left in between. The CDR3 contains 12 residues. From germline, CDR1 is DFQATT and CDR2 SNEGSKA (reference sequence). CDR3: CSARNTDYGYTF. DNA of the CDR3: TGCAGTGCTAGAAACACTGACTATGGCTACACCTTC.

This clonotype was seen ten or more times. This chain uses TRBV3-1 with TRBJ1-2; D remains unclear. CDR3 size: 15 residues. CDR1 and CDR2 (germline): LGHDT, YNNKEL (reference sequence). V was pared by 0 bases and J by 6 bases, with 14 bases between. CDR3 DNA: TGTGCCAGCAGCCAAGAAGCAAGGCCACGTAATGGCTACACCTTC. Translated, it gives CASSQEARPRNGYTF. Filled out from reference TRBV3-1 and TRBJ1-2, the complete variable domain reads DTAVSQTPKYLVTQMGNDKSIKCEQNLGHDTMYWYKQDSKKFLKIMFSYNNKELIINETVPNRFSPKSPDKAHLNLHINSLELGDSAVYFCASSQEARPRNGYTFGSGTRLTVV.

This clonotype has a count of ten or more. The chain uses TRBV6-5 and TRBJ1-3; D is uncertain. Germline V gene sequence: CDR1 MNHEY, CDR2 SVGAGI. CDR3 length: 16 amino acids. The V end was cut by 1 base, the J end by 1 base, with 11 bases between. The CDR3 spells CASSYFLPSSGNTIYF. The CDR3 region has the DNA TGTGCCAGCAGTTACTTTTTACCGTCTTCTGGAAACACCATATATTTT.

In its sample, this clonotype was seen once. A much bigger clone sits one base away, suggesting this may be a read error. V usage is TRBV7-3 and J usage is TRBJ2-1, with a possible D match to TRBD2 (6 bases). This CDR3 has 17 amino acids. From germline, CDR1 is SGHTA and CDR2 FQGTGA. CDR3 residues: CASSLSEAGFSYNVQFF. The DNA of the CDR3 is TGTGCCAGCAGCTTATCTGAGGCGGGATTCTCCTACAATGTGCAGTTCTTC.

This clonotype was counted only a few times. J is TRBJ1-5 and V is TRBV10-3, with TRBD1 identical over 8 bases. This CDR3 has 13 amino acids. Germline-derived CDR1 and CDR2 are ENHRY and SYGVKD. J was trimmed by 7 bases and V by 6 bases; bases with no gene match: 5. The CDR3 here is CAIRGTGGQPQHF. CDR3 nucleotides: TGTGCCATCAGAGGGACAGGTGGCCAGCCCCAGCATTTT.

This clonotype was seen many times. This chain connects TRBV5-1 to TRBJ2-5; TRBD1 matches 7 bases. V lost 5 bases to trimming and J lost 4 bases; unmatched junction nucleotides: 5. Germline loops: CDR1 SGHRS, CDR2 YFSETQ. This CDR3 is built from 13 residues. CDR3 protein: CASRGQSSETQYF. CDR3 in DNA: TGCGCCAGCAGGGGACAGTCCTCAGAGACCCAGTACTTC.

This clonotype was found many times. The rearrangement links TRBV5-1 to TRBJ1-4, with D perhaps matching TRBD1 (6 bases). This CDR3 region has 14 residues. Per the germline V gene, CDR1 is SGHRS and CDR2 is YFSETQ. V gave up 5 bases and J gave up 7 bases, with 15 bases separating them. CDR3 in amino acids: CASRRTEGGEKLFF. In nucleotides, the CDR3 is TGCGCCAGCAGGAGGACCGAGGGGGGTGAAAAACTGTTTTTT.

Ten or more counts support this clonotype. The CDR3 region has the DNA TGCAGTGCTAGAGATTTACGTAAGGGGGGGCCAGATACGCAGTATTTT. Protein sequence: CSARDLRKGGPDTQYF. The gene calls are TRBV20-1 and TRBJ2-3; D is perhaps TRBD2 (7 bases). This CDR3 is built from 16 residues. The ends were cut back, 0 bases at V and 4 bases at J, with 17 bases in the middle. Germline CDR1 DFQATT, CDR2 SNEGSKA (reference sequence).

There are many counts of this clonotype. The V gene is TRBV7-2, the J gene TRBJ2-3; no definite D call. Looked up from germline, CDR1 is SGHTA and CDR2 is FQGNSA. V shed 3 bases and J shed 0 bases, with 13 bases lying between them. The CDR3 spans 16 residues. The chain's CDR3 is CASSLGSLGSTDTQYF. CDR3 DNA sequence: TGTGCCAGCAGCTTGGGCAGCCTGGGTAGCACAGATACGCAGTATTTT.

The chain combines TRBV7-9 with TRBJ2-2, with D unresolved. The CDR3 runs to 14 residues. Germline V gene sequence: CDR1 SEHNR, CDR2 FQNEAQ (reference sequence). Between the trimmed V and J ends, which lost 1 base and 4 bases, there was a span of 7 bases. The CDR3 sequence is CASSLVATTGELFF. CDR3 sequence (DNA): TGTGCCAGCAGCTTAGTAGCTACCACCGGGGAGCTGTTTTTT.

In this sample, this clonotype turned up a few times. The chain recombines TRBV7-2 with TRBJ1-1; tentatively, D is TRBD1 (6 bases). V gave up 7 bases and J gave up 0 bases, with 9 bases separating them. This CDR3 spans 13 amino acids. Germline V lookup: CDR1 SGHTA, CDR2 FQGNSA. Written as DNA, the CDR3 is TGTGCCAGCAACGGACAGATGAACACTGAAGCTTTCTTT. As protein: CASNGQMNTEAFF.

This clonotype appeared many times. The CDR3 DNA follows: TGTGCCAGCAGCTTCCGGGACCTAACCAATGAGCAGTTCTTC. This encodes CASSFRDLTNEQFF. J is TRBJ2-1 and V is TRBV11-3, with D perhaps assigned TRBD1 or TRBD2 (5 bases each). The length of the CDR3 is 14 residues. Germline CDR1 is SGHNT and CDR2 is YENEEA. Trimming removed 3 bases from V and 6 bases from J, with 12 bases in between.

This clonotype was counted many times. V usage is TRBV2 and J usage is TRBJ1-2; 11 nucleotides match TRBD1. The CDR3 is 14 amino acids. CDR1 and CDR2 from the germline V gene are SNHLY and FYNNEI. The junction had 6 bases not matched to a gene; V was cut back by 6 bases and J by 6 bases. The CDR3 sequence is CASRPRDRGDGYTF. The CDR3, as DNA: TGTGCCAGCAGACCGAGGGACAGGGGGGATGGCTACACCTTC.

In regard to this clonotype: A much larger clone lies a single base off, so this may be a read error. The V gene is TRBV7-9, the J gene TRBJ2-1; D may be TRBD1 (5 bases). Germline V gene lookup returns CDR1 SEHNR and CDR2 FQNEAQ (reference sequence). The CDR3 covers 15 residues. The CDR3 DNA follows: TGTGTCAGCAGCTTATTCGACAGCTCCTACAATGAGCAGTTCTTC. Translated: CVSSLFDSSYNEQFF.

The table lists this clonotype with many counts. The genes are TRBV11-2 and TRBJ1-3; D is unresolved. Trimming removed 6 bases from V and 8 bases from J, with 14 bases in between. CDR3 length: 13 amino acids. CDR1 is SGHAT and CDR2 is FQNNGV in the germline V gene. The CDR3 DNA sequence: TGTGCCAGCAGTTACTCCCCCGGAGACACCATATATTTT. Amino acids: CASSYSPGDTIYF.

V is TRBV5-3 and J is TRBJ2-5; the D gene could be TRBD1 or TRBD2 (5 bases each). TRBV5-3 is an ORF; its function is uncertain. This CDR3 is built from 15 residues. Trimming pared 5 bases from V and 6 bases from J, leaving 20 bases between. CDR3 DNA: TGTGCCAGAAGTTTGACGGGACCCCGACTTAAGACCCAGTACTTC. This translates into CARSLTGPRLKTQYF.

This clonotype has a count of ten or more. V and J are TRBV7-9 and TRBJ1-5; no clear D gene. Germline V gene data show CDR1 as SEHNR and CDR2 as FQNEAQ (reference sequence). This CDR3 region has 13 residues. Trimming removed 0 bases from V and 7 bases from J, with 7 bases in between. CDR3 sequence reads: CASSLALGQPQHF. CDR3 in DNA: TGTGCCAGCAGCTTAGCTTTAGGCCAGCCCCAGCATTTT.

In this sample, this clonotype turned up many times. The chain uses TRBV29-1 and TRBJ2-2; TRBD1 matches 7 bases. V dropped 4 bases and J dropped 4; count of bases not matched to a gene: 0. Germline V gives CDR1 SQVTM, CDR2 ANQGSEA. CDR3 length: 12 residues. CDR3 DNA: TGCAGCGTTGGGGACAGCACCGGGGAGCTGTTTTTT. It is translated as CSVGDSTGELFF.

This clonotype was observed many times. V usage is TRBV6-5 and J usage is TRBJ2-5, with a tentative D call TRBD2 (7 bases). This CDR3 has 15 residues. V lost 4 bases and J 5 bases, leaving 17 bases between the germline ends. The germline CDR1 and CDR2 sequences are MNHEY and SVGAGI. The CDR3 DNA is TGTGCCAGCAGTTCACCCCGGGGGGCCCGGGAGACCCAGTACTTC. Amino acid sequence: CASSSPRGARETQYF.

This clonotype was seen many times. The chain links TRBV6-2 or TRBV6-3 to TRBJ1-2; D uncertain. V was shortened by 8 bases and J by 8 bases, with 9 bases between the two germline ends. Germline CDR1 and CDR2: MNHEY and SVGEGT. This CDR3 has 10 amino acids. The DNA of the CDR3 is TGTGCCAGCGGGAGGAGCGGCTACACCTTC. As protein: CASGRSGYTF.

This clonotype was detected ten times or more. This chain joins TRBV7-2 and TRBJ1-5; TRBD1 agrees at 10 bases. The CDR3 has 14 amino acids. Losses at the gene ends were 5 bases for V and 7 bases for J; bases not matched to a gene: 5. Germline V gives CDR1 SGHTA, CDR2 FQGNSA. CDR3 loop: CASSAGQGRQPQHF. In nucleotides, the CDR3 is TGTGCCAGCAGCGCGGGACAGGGGAGACAGCCCCAGCATTTT.